These 32 T cell receptor beta chains share one sample of origin, sequenced in a study of T cells in narcolepsy (dated by TCRdb to 2016 to 2018). Library construction relied on the immunoSEQ multiplex PCR assay. TCRdb re-hosts the immuneACCESS table, in-frame sequences only. Its copies lack some clones; in the studies checked, an unresolved V gene accounts for under half of them, and the cause for the rest is not known. Recorded for this sample are some 30,000 clones; more than 75% of them occurred a single time. The biggest ten clones account for approximately 0.89% of the sample. Sequencing was performed on memory (CD45RA-) CD4+ T cells from blood. In the paper's terms, the cell subset or site label means: memory T cells sorted ex vivo from peripheral blood. The source is a human donor in good health.

V is TRBV11-2 and J is TRBJ1-1; D is ambiguous. Germline V lookup: CDR1 SGHAT, CDR2 FQNNGV. V shed 0 bases and J shed 1 base, with 3 bases lying between them. The CDR3 contains 13 residues. This chain's CDR3 is CASSLERNTEAFF. CDR3 DNA: TGTGCCAGCAGCTTAGAACGGAACACTGAAGCTTTCTTT.

This clone was counted a few times. This CDR3 is also generated by other DNA sequences in the sample. V gene TRBV7-2 combines with J gene TRBJ2-3; 12 bases match TRBD2. V trimming: 3 bases; J trimming: 5 bases; junction bases outside the gene matches: 3. The CDR3 spans 15 residues. Germline CDR1 and CDR2: SGHTA and FQGNSA. DNA for the CDR3: TGTGCCAGCAGCTTTCTAGCGGGAGGGATAGATACGCAGTATTTT. Translated: CASSFLAGGIDTQYF.

The genes are TRBV7-3 and TRBJ2-7; the match to TRBD2 covers 7 bases. Trimming cost V 1 base and J 5 bases; bases outside gene matches: 2. This CDR3 has 13 amino acids. Looked up from germline, CDR1 is SGHTA and CDR2 is FQGTGA. DNA of the CDR3: TGTGCCAGCAGCTTAAACCGGGAGGACGAGCAGTACTTC. It yields the protein CASSLNREDEQYF.

The rearrangement links TRBV27 to TRBJ2-7; TRBD1 is a possible D gene (6 bases). The CDR3 consists of 14 residues. V was clipped by 5 bases and J by 3 bases, with 14 bases between them. CDR1 and CDR2 from the germline V gene are MNHEY and SMNVEV (reference sequence). In nucleotides, the CDR3 is TGTGCCAGCAGTAGAGACAGGTCAAACTACGAGCAGTACTTC. Protein product: CASSRDRSNYEQYF.

J is TRBJ2-5 and V is TRBV6-6; 8 bases line up with TRBD1. After removal of 5 bases from V and 4 bases from J, the junction contained 3 bases not matched to a gene. Germline CDR1 and CDR2: MNHNY and SVGAGI (reference sequence). The CDR3 runs 13 residues. This CDR3 reads CASSARGPETQYF. The CDR3 region has the DNA TGTGCCAGCAGTGCCAGGGGGCCAGAGACCCAGTACTTC.

The rearrangement uses TRBV7-6 and TRBJ1-5, with 7 bases fitting TRBD1. CDR3 length equals 14 residues. CDR1 is SGHVS and CDR2 is FNYEAQ in the germline V gene. The trim removed 5 bases at V and 2 bases at J, leaving 3 bases unmatched. The CDR3 loop is CASSQGTGNQPQHF. In DNA form, the CDR3 reads TGTGCCAGCAGCCAAGGGACAGGCAATCAGCCCCAGCATTTT. The full variable domain, with the rest looked up from reference TRBV7-6 and TRBJ1-5, is GAGVSQSPRYKVTKRGQDVALRCDPISGHVSLYWYRQALGQGPEFLTYFNYEAQQDKSGLPNDRFSAERPEGSISTLTIQRTEQRDSAMYRCASSQGTGNQPQHFGDGTRLSIL.

Comments on this clone: Sequence at one end of the junction differs from germline and may be a read error. V usage is TRBV6-1 and J usage is TRBJ1-1; D call uncertain. In germline, CDR1 is MNHNS, CDR2 SASEGT. This CDR3 spans 13 amino acids. Written as DNA, the CDR3 is TGTGCCAGCCGTGAAGACTTGAACACTGAAGCTTTCTTT. This codes for CASREDLNTEAFF.

This clone was seen a single time. V is TRBV28 and J is TRBJ1-5, with D uncertain. Germline V CDR1 and CDR2: MDHEN, SYDVKM. The CDR3 runs to 12 residues. Between the trimmed V and J ends, which lost 1 base and 5 bases, there was a span of 3 bases. CDR3 amino acids: CASSLYDQPQHF. The CDR3 bases are TGTGCCAGCAGTTTATATGATCAGCCCCAGCATTTT. Based on the CDR3 plus reference TRBV28 and TRBJ1-5, the full variable domain is DVKVTQSSRYLVKRTGEKVFLECVQDMDHENMFWYRQDPGLGLRLIYFSYDVKMKEKGDIPEGYSVSREKKERFSLILESASTNQTSMYLCASSLYDQPQHFGDGTRLSIL.

The rearrangement links TRBV27 to TRBJ1-4; TRBD1 might be the D (6 bases). The length of the CDR3 is 12 residues. Germline values: CDR1 MNHEY, CDR2 SMNVEV (reference sequence). Trimming removed 4 bases from V and 14 bases from J, with 14 bases in between. CDR3 bases: TGTGCCAGCAGTTCAGGGGTAGGGCTTCTGTTTTTT. Amino acid sequence: CASSSGVGLLFF.

The V call is TRBV28, the J call TRBJ2-1; 10 positions match TRBD2. Germline loops: CDR1 MDHEN, CDR2 SYDVKM. This CDR3 spans 16 amino acids. Trimming at V came to 10 bases and at J to 5 bases, leaving 14 bases not matched to a gene. CDR3 amino acids: CATTPSGRVPNNEQFF. CDR3 DNA sequence: TGTGCCACCACCCCAAGCGGGAGGGTACCAAACAATGAGCAGTTCTTC.

V usage is TRBV2 and J usage is TRBJ1-5; TRBD1 might be the D (5 bases). Germline CDR1 and CDR2: SNHLY and FYNNEI. CDR3 length: 15 residues. Trimming left V 3 bases short and J 6 bases short, with 15 bases between. Here the CDR3 DNA reads TGTGCCAGCAGTGACGGGCAGGTCGGGGGTCAGCCCCAGCATTTT. Protein: CASSDGQVGGQPQHF.

The J gene is TRBJ1-4, the V gene TRBV27; 7 bases are shared with TRBD1. V was pared by 8 bases and J by 4 bases, with 4 bases of the junction left unmatched. Looked up from germline, CDR1 is MNHEY and CDR2 is SMNVEV (reference sequence). CDR3 length: 13 amino acids. In DNA, the CDR3 is TGTGCCAGCCGAGACAGGGATAATGAAAAACTGTTTTTT. This codes for CASRDRDNEKLFF.

This clone was observed once. The chain recombines TRBV4-3 with TRBJ2-5; 9 nucleotides match TRBD2. The V gene end was trimmed by 1 base and the J gene end by 5 bases; junction bases not matched to a gene: 8. The CDR3 consists of 16 residues. CDR1 and CDR2 from the germline V gene are LGHNA and YSLEER. CDR3 protein: CASSQGLAGDVETQYF. The CDR3 DNA follows: TGCGCCAGCAGCCAAGGGTTAGCGGGAGATGTGGAGACCCAGTACTTC.

This clone was observed once. The chain links TRBV28 to TRBJ1-1; 8 nucleotides match TRBD1. Germline V gene lookup returns CDR1 MDHEN and CDR2 SYDVKM. The CDR3 consists of 17 residues. Trimming cost V 5 bases and J 3 bases; bases outside gene matches: 14. The DNA for the CDR3 is TGTGCCAGCAGTAGTCGGCAGGGGGCTACCTTGGACACTGAAGCTTTCTTT. Translating gives CASSSRQGATLDTEAFF.

The chain recombines TRBV7-2 with TRBJ2-3; possible D gene TRBD1, 5 bases. CDR3 size: 16 residues. Looked up from germline, CDR1 is SGHTA and CDR2 is FQGNSA. V was pared by 8 bases and J by 5 bases, with 23 bases between. CDR3 sequence reads: CASGLQLVGQGDTQYF. The CDR3 DNA is TGTGCCAGCGGCCTACAGCTTGTCGGGCAGGGAGATACGCAGTATTTT.

V usage is TRBV11-1 and J usage is TRBJ1-1, with unresolved D. V lost 5 bases to trimming and J lost 2 bases, with 15 bases between them. This CDR3 region has 15 residues. Germline lookup yields CDR1 SGHAT and CDR2 FQDESV (reference sequence). The CDR3: CASSITAPLNTEAFF. The CDR3 nucleotides are TGTGCCAGCAGCATAACAGCTCCGCTTAACACTGAAGCTTTCTTT. Drawing the rest from reference TRBV11-1 and TRBJ1-1, the complete variable domain is EAEVAQSPRYKITEKSQAVAFWCDPISGHATLYWYRQILGQGPELLVQFQDESVVDDSQLPKDRFSAERLKGVDSTLKIQPAELGDSAMYLCASSITAPLNTEAFFGQGTRLTVV.

The genes are TRBV9 and TRBJ2-7; D uncertain. The CDR3 runs 13 residues. CDR1 and CDR2 from the germline V gene are SGDLS and YYNGEE. V was clipped by 4 bases and J by 7 bases, with 15 bases between them. The CDR3 nucleotides are TGTGCCAGCAGCACAGACACAACGCGAGAGCAGTACTTC. It translates to CASSTDTTREQYF.

The genes are TRBV5-1 and TRBJ2-7; D remains ambiguous. The CDR3 totals 13 residues. Germline V gene data show CDR1 as SGHRS and CDR2 as YFSETQ. V dropped 0 bases and J dropped 1 base, with 5 bases sitting between them. The CDR3 DNA reads as TGCGCCAGCAGCTTGGTCCAATCCTACGAGCAGTACTTC. Encoded protein: CASSLVQSYEQYF.

V is TRBV7-2 and J is TRBJ2-7; D is uncertain. The germline V gene encodes CDR1 SGHTA and CDR2 FQGNSA. The V and J ends lost 5 bases and 0 bases respectively, with 5 bases between them. CDR3 size: 12 residues. In DNA form, the CDR3 reads TGTGCCAGCAGCGCGAGCTCCTACGAGCAGTACTTC. Encoded protein: CASSASSYEQYF.

This clone was detected once. The chain links TRBV2 to TRBJ1-2; 10 bases align to TRBD1. Looked up from germline, CDR1 is SNHLY and CDR2 is FYNNEI. CDR3 length: 15 amino acids. The ends lost 6 bases at V and 5 bases at J; junction bases unmatched: 9. The CDR3 sequence is CASRPPGTGVYGYTF. The CDR3 DNA reads TGTGCCAGCAGACCCCCCGGGACAGGGGTTTATGGCTACACCTTC.

V usage is TRBV7-8 and J usage is TRBJ1-1; the D gene is possibly TRBD1 (5 bases). The CDR3 is 18 residues long. With 2 bases removed from V and 0 bases from J, the gap between germline ends came to 19 bases. The germline V gene has CDR1 SGHVS and CDR2 FQNEAQ. The CDR3 loop is CASSLLFRVSGLNTEAFF. The CDR3, as DNA: TGTGCCAGCAGCTTATTATTCAGGGTCAGTGGATTGAACACTGAAGCTTTCTTT.

The rearrangement links TRBV7-6 to TRBJ1-2, with 7 positions matching TRBD1. The CDR3 extends over 15 amino acids. J lost 5 bases, V lost 5 bases, and 11 bases had no gene match. Germline values: CDR1 SGHVS, CDR2 FNYEAQ. The CDR3 protein is CASSQARQGLYGYTF. The CDR3 DNA reads as TGTGCCAGCAGCCAGGCCAGACAGGGATTGTATGGCTACACCTTC.

Only one count was recorded for this clone. The CDR3 region is CAWTGGFYGYTF. As DNA, the CDR3 is TGTGCCTGGACAGGGGGGTTCTATGGCTACACCTTC. The chain uses TRBV30 and TRBJ1-2; 7 bases match TRBD1. V was clipped by 4 bases and J by 4 bases; unmatched bases: 3. Per the germline V gene, CDR1 is GTSNPN and CDR2 is SVGIG (reference sequence). CDR3 length: 12 residues.

The rearrangement uses TRBV4-2 and TRBJ2-3; TRBD1 aligns across 8 bases. CDR1 LGHNA and CDR2 YNFKEQ come from the germline V gene. V shed 2 bases and J 4 bases; nucleotides not matched to a gene: 8. This CDR3 has 16 residues. The CDR3 DNA reads TGTGCCAGCAGCCAACGCGCTCCGGGACAGGCAGATACGCAGTATTTT. It encodes CASSQRAPGQADTQYF.

The J gene is TRBJ1-2, the V gene TRBV30; weak D call: TRBD1 (5 bases). This CDR3 contains 13 residues. Trimming shortened V by 1 base and J by 2 bases, and 8 bases separated the two germline ends. Germline CDR1 is GTSNPN and CDR2 is SVGIG (reference sequence). As DNA, the CDR3 is TGTGCCTGGAGTGCACAGGCGAACTATGGCTACACCTTC. It yields the protein CAWSAQANYGYTF.

The V call is TRBV6-1, the J call TRBJ1-2; perhaps TRBD1 as D (5 bases). This CDR3 region has 13 residues. Germline V gene data show CDR1 as MNHNS and CDR2 as SASEGT. V was clipped by 5 bases and J by 8 bases, with 15 bases between them. For the CDR3, the DNA is TGTGCCAGCAGTCAAGGACCGGGGGGAGGCTACACCTTC. It yields the protein CASSQGPGGGYTF.

This chain's CDR3 is CASSHASGLGSSDTQYF. The CDR3, as DNA: TGCGCCAGCAGCCACGCCTCGGGACTAGGTTCCTCAGATACGCAGTATTTT. The chain uses TRBV4-1 and TRBJ2-3; 8 bases align to TRBD2. The CDR3 has 17 residues. Germline CDR1 MGHRA, CDR2 YSYEKL. J was trimmed by 4 bases and V by 3 bases; bases with no gene match: 12.

The genes are TRBV6-5 and TRBJ1-4, with 7 nucleotides matching TRBD1. The CDR3 is 16 residues long. The trim removed 4 bases at V and 8 bases at J, leaving 13 bases unmatched. CDR1 is MNHEY and CDR2 is SVGAGI in the germline V gene. The DNA for the CDR3 is TGTGCCAGCAGTTTCTTCTCCGACAGGGATGGCGAAAAACTGTTTTTT. Translated: CASSFFSDRDGEKLFF.

This rearrangement joins TRBV18 to TRBJ2-5; 9 bases fit TRBD1. The CDR3 is 15 residues long. Germline lookup yields CDR1 KGHSH and CDR2 LQKENI. After removal of 3 bases from V and 5 bases from J, the junction contained 7 bases not matched to a gene. CDR3 amino acids: CASSPAGTGRETQYF. CDR3 nucleotides: TGTGCCAGCTCACCCGCCGGGACAGGGAGGGAGACCCAGTACTTC.

CDR3 in amino acids: CASSQDAKTSYEQYF. CDR3 nucleotides: TGCGCCAGCAGCCAAGATGCGAAAACCTCCTACGAGCAGTACTTC. The chain employs TRBV4-3 and TRBJ2-7; D is unclear. There are 15 residues in the CDR3. Germline values: CDR1 LGHNA, CDR2 YSLEER. Trimming left V 0 bases short and J 0 bases short, with 9 bases between.

The gene calls are TRBV7-2 and TRBJ2-3, with TRBD2 matching over 11 bases. V lost 3 bases to trimming and J lost 3 bases; unmatched junction nucleotides: 2. CDR1 is SGHTA and CDR2 is FQGNSA in the germline V gene. The CDR3 spans 15 residues. This CDR3 is CASSLTSGNTDTQYF. In DNA form, the CDR3 reads TGTGCCAGCAGCTTGACTAGCGGGAATACAGATACGCAGTATTTT.

The CDR3 spells CASSTDTGGLIGYTF. In DNA, the CDR3 is TGTGCCAGCAGCACGGACACCGGTGGATTGATTGGCTACACCTTC. The J gene is TRBJ1-2, the V gene TRBV6-5, with D perhaps TRBD1 (5 bases). V shed 6 bases and J shed 7 bases, with 21 bases lying between them. Germline V lookup: CDR1 MNHEY, CDR2 SVGAGI. The CDR3 covers 15 residues.